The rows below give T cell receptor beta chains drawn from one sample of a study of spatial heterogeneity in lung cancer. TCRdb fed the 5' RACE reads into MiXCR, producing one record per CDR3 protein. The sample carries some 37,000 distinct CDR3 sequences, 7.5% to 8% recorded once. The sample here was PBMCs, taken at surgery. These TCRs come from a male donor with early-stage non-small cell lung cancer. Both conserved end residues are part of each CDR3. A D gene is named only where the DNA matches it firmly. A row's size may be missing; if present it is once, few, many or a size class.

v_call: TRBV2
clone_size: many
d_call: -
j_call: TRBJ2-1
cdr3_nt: TGTGCCAGCAGCTACAACAATGAGCAGTTCTTC
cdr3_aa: CASSYNNEQFF

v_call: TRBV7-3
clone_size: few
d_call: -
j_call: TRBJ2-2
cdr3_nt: TGTGCCAGCAGCCTACACAGGGCCGGCGGGGAGCTGTTTTTT
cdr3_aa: CASSLHRAGGELFF

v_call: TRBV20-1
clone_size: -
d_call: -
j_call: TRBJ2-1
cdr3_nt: TGCAGTGCCCTGGGCGGGGCCCTCAGCTCCTACAATGAGCAGTTCTTC
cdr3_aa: CSALGGALSSYNEQFF

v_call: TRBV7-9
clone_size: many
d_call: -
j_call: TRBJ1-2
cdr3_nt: TGTGCCAGCAGTGTGGGACGGACTAACTATGGCTACACCTTC
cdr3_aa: CASSVGRTNYGYTF

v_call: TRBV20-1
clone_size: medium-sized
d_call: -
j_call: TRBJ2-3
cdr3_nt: TGCAGTGCTAGCCAAACGGGACTCTTCACAGATACGCAGTATTTT
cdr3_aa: CSASQTGLFTDTQYF

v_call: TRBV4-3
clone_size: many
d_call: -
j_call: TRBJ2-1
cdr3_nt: TGCGCCAGCAGCCAGCTAGGGGGAAGCTCCTACAATGAGCAGTTCTTC
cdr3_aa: CASSQLGGSSYNEQFF

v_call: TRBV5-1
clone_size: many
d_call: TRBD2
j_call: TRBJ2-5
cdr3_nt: TGCGCCAGCAGCTTGACGGGACTACCCCAAGAGACCCAGTACTTC
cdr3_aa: CASSLTGLPQETQYF

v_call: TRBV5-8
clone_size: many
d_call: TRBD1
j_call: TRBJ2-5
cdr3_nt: TGTGCCAGCAACCCGGGACAGGGAGAGACCCAGTACTTC
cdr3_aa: CASNPGQGETQYF

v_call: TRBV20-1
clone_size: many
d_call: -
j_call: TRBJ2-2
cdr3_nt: TGCAGTGCCGGGCAGTCCCTTAACACCGGGGAGCTGTTTTTT
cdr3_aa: CSAGQSLNTGELFF

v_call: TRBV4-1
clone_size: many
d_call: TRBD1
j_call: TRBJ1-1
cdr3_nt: TGCGCCAGCGAAGGACAGGGGGACACTGAAGCTTTCTTT
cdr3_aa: CASEGQGDTEAFF

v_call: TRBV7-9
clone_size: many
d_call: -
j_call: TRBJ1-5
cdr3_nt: TGTGCCAGCAGCTTAGCTATGACAGAAGGAAGCAATCAGCCCCAGCATTTT
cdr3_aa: CASSLAMTEGSNQPQHF

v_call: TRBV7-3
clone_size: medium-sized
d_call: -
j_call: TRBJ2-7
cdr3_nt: TGTGCCAGCAGCTTAAGAAGGGACCTACCGCACTTC
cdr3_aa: CASSLRRDLPHF

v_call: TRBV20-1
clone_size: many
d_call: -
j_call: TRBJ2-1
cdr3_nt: TGCAGTGCTAGAAGAGGGAGGAATGAGCAGTTCTTC
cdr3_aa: CSARRGRNEQFF

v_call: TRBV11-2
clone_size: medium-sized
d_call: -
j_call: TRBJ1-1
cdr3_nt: TGTGCCAGCAGCTTATGGTCGAACACTGAAGCTTTCTTT
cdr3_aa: CASSLWSNTEAFF

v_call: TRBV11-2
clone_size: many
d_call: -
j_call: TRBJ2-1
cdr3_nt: TGTGCCAGCAGCTTAAGCGGTCGGGGGTATGAGCAGTTCTTC
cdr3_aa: CASSLSGRGYEQFF

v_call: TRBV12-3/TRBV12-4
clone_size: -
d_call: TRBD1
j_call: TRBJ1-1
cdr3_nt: TGTGCCAGCAGTGACAGGGAGGCGGCTGAAGCTTTCTTT
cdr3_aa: CASSDREAAEAFF

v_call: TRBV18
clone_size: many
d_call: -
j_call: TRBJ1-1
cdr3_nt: TGTGCCAGCTCACCGTTGGAGGACACTGAAGCTTTCTTT
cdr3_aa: CASSPLEDTEAFF

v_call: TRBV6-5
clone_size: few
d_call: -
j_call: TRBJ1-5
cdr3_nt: TGTGCCAGCAGACGGGCAGCCAGGAGCAATCAGCCCCAGCATTTT
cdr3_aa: CASRRAARSNQPQHF

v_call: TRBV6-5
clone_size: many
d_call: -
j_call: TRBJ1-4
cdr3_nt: TGTGCCAGCAGTTACTCGAGAGGGTCTGAAAAACTGTTTTTT
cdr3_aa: CASSYSRGSEKLFF

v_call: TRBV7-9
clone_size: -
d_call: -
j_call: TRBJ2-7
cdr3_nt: TGTGCCAGCAGCTTAGAAGGGACGGAGCAGTACTTC
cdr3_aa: CASSLEGTEQYF

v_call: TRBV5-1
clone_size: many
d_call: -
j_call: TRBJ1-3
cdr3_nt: TGCGCCAGCAGCTTGGGCGGTAACTCTGGAAACACCATATATTTT
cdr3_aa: CASSLGGNSGNTIYF

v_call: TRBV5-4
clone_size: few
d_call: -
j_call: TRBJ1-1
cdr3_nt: TGTGCCAGCAGCCTCAAGACAGGAAACACTGAAGCTTTCTTT
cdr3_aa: CASSLKTGNTEAFF

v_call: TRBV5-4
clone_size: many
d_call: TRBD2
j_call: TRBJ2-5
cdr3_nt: TGTGCCAGCACCCCCCCGGGACTAGCGGGATCCGTGACCCAGTACTTC
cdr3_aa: CASTPPGLAGSVTQYF

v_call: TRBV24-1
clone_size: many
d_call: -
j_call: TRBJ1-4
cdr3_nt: TGTGCCACCAGTGATTCGGGATTATCCCCGCGACTGTTTTTT
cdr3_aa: CATSDSGLSPRLFF

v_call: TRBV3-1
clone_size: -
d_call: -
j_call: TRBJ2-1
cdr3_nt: TGTGCCAGCAGCCTATTAGGGCAAAACAATGAGCAGTTCTTC
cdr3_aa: CASSLLGQNNEQFF

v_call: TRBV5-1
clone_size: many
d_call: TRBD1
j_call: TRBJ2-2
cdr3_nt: TGCGCCAGCAGCTTATCACCGGGACAGGGAACCGGGGAGCTGTTTTTT
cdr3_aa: CASSLSPGQGTGELFF